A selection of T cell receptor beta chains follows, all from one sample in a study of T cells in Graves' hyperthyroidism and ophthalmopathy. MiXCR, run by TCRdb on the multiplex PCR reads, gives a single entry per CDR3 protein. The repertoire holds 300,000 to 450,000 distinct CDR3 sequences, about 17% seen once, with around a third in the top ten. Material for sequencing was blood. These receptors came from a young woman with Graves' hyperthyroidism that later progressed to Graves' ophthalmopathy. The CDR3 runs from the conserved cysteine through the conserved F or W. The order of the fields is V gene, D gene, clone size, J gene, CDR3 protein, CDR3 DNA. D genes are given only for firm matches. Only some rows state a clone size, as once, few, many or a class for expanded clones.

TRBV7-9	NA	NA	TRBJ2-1	CASSGRGGYDYNEQFF	TGTGCCAGCAGCGGTAGGGGGGGTTACGATTACAATGAGCAGTTCTTC
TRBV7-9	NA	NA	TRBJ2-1	CASSLLRDEQFF	TGTGCCAGCAGCTTACTTAGAGATGAGCAGTTCTTC
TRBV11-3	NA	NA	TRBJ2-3	CASSPRGTSTDTQYF	TGTGCCAGCAGCCCCAGGGGGACTAGCACAGATACGCAGTATTTT
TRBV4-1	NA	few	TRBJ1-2	CASSPLGGGRMNYGYTF	TGCGCCAGCAGCCCGCTGGGGGGTGGACGGATGAACTATGGCTACACCTTC
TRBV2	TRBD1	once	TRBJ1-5	CASTPDRGTNQPQHF	TGTGCCAGCACGCCGGACAGGGGTACGAATCAGCCCCAGCATTTT
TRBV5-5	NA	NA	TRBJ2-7	CASSLERRGSYEQYF	TGTGCCAGCAGCTTGGAGAGGAGAGGTAGCTACGAGCAGTACTTC
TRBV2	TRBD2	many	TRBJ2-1	CASSEGASGRHNEQFF	TGTGCCAGCAGTGAAGGGGCTAGCGGCCGACACAATGAGCAGTTCTTC
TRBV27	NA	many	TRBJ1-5	CASSFNRATAYQPQHF	TGTGCCAGCAGTTTCAACAGGGCCACGGCTTATCAGCCCCAGCATTTT
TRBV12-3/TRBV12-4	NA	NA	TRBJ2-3	CASSPISRPDTQYF	TGTGCCAGCTCACCAATCAGCCGTCCAGATACGCAGTATTTT
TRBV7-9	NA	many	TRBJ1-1	CASAGGSRAEAFF	TGTGCCAGCGCGGGGGGGAGTCGAGCTGAAGCTTTCTTT
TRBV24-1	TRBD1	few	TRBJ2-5	CATSAVGQGDQETQYF	TGTGCCACCAGTGCCGTGGGACAGGGAGACCAAGAGACCCAGTACTTC
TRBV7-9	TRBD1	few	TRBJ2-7	CASSLTGPPSGTGGWGPSGLEQYF	TGTGCCAGCAGCCTTACCGGGCCCCCTTCCGGGACAGGGGGCTGGGGGCCTAGCGGGCTTGAGCAGTACTTC
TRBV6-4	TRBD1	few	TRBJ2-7	CASSAGQGAAYEQYF	TGTGCCAGCAGCGCCGGACAGGGGGCCGCCTACGAGCAGTACTTC
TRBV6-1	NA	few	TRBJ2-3	CASSGSGTDTQYF	TGTGCCAGCAGTGGAAGCGGAACAGATACGCAGTATTTT
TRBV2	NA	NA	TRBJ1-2	CASRGEWWGYTF	TGTGCCAGCAGGGGAGAATGGTGGGGCTACACCTTC
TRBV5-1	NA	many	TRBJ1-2	CASSFLNYGYTF	TGCGCCAGCAGCTTTTTAAACTATGGCTACACCTTC
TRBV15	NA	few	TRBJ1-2	CATSRTETGVYGYTF	TGTGCCACCAGCAGAACAGAAACGGGGGTCTATGGCTACACCTTC
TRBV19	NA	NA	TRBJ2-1	CASSIDRRNNEQFF	TGTGCCAGTAGTATAGATCGGCGGAACAATGAGCAGTTCTTC
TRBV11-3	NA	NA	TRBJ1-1	CASSSPRTGGTEAFF	TGTGCCAGCAGCTCCCCGAGGACGGGAGGCACTGAAGCTTTCTTT
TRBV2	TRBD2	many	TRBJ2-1	CASSEYSSGSEQFF	TGTGCCAGCAGTGAATATTCTAGCGGGTCTGAGCAGTTCTTC
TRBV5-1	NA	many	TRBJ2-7	CASSPGWTEGDEQYF	TGCGCCAGCAGCCCGGGTTGGACAGAAGGGGACGAGCAGTACTTC
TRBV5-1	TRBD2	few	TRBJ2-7	CASIQLDKLAGREQYF	TGCGCCAGCATCCAGCTTGATAAACTAGCGGGACGCGAGCAGTACTTC
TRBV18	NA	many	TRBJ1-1	CASSRGQNTEAFF	TGTGCCAGCTCCCGCGGGCAGAACACTGAAGCTTTCTTT
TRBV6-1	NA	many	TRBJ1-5	CASSLSVYSNQPQHF	TGTGCCAGCAGTTTGTCGGTTTATAGCAATCAGCCCCAGCATTTT
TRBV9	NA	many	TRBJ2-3	CASSVVGSSTDTQYF	TGTGCCAGCAGCGTAGTCGGTAGCAGCACAGATACGCAGTATTTT
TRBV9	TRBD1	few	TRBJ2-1	CASSDGLGKGGRNEQFF	TGTGCCAGCAGCGACGGATTGGGGAAAGGGGGCCGGAATGAGCAGTTCTTC
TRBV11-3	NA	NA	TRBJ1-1	CASSWAKGTEAFF	TGTGCCAGCAGCTGGGCCAAGGGGACTGAAGCTTTCTTT
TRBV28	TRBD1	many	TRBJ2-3	CASSASTGEPDTQYF	TGTGCCAGCAGTGCTTCGACAGGGGAGCCAGATACGCAGTATTTT
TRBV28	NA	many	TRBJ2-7	CASSFVMGYEQYF	TGTGCCAGCAGTTTCGTAATGGGGTACGAGCAGTACTTC
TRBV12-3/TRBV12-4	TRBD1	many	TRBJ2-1	CASSRTGGSRYNEQFF	TGTGCCAGCAGTCGCACAGGGGGCAGCCGGTACAATGAGCAGTTCTTC
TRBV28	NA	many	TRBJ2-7	CASSPGRGSSYEQYF	TGTGCCAGCAGTCCAGGAAGGGGGAGCTCCTACGAGCAGTACTTC
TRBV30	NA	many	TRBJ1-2	CAWSRSPNLNTGQGYGYTF	TGTGCCTGGAGTCGCTCCCCAAACTTAAATACAGGGCAGGGCTATGGCTACACCTTC